The 25 T cell receptor beta chains below all came from one sample that was sequenced in a study of post-analysis software for immune sequencing data. General study findings and limits: Among roughly 5 TRBV segments more frequent in patients than controls were TRBV5-6, TRBV5-1 and TRBV20-1.

Their cognate antigens are unknown. Carried by the TCR beta cDNA libraries were unique molecular identifiers. TCRdb recomputed calls from the PCR reads with MiXCR, one row per CDR3 protein. The profile shows hundreds of thousands of distinct CDR3 sequences, roughly a third of them singletons. The sequenced material came from blood. The receptors shown here come from a girl between 5 and 17 years old with multiple sclerosis.

The V gene is TRBV20-1, the J gene TRBJ2-5; 7 nucleotides agree with TRBD1. The end of the DNA aligns better with TRBJ2-7, so the J call may be wrong. Germline V gene data show CDR1 as DFQATT and CDR2 as SNEGSKA (reference sequence). There are 14 residues in the CDR3. The CDR3 sequence is CSARDRGLAYEQYF. The CDR3 coding sequence is TGCAGTGCTAGAGATAGGGGGCTAGCTTACGAGCAGTACTTC.

CDR3 loop: CATSRAGQRNQPQHF. The CDR3 nucleotides read TGTGCCACTTCTCGAGCGGGACAGCGTAATCAGCCCCAGCATTTT. The chain employs TRBV12-3 or TRBV12-4 and TRBJ1-5; 7 bases are a match to TRBD1. Unmatched junction bases numbered 13, after V lost 10 bases and J lost 4 bases. The CDR3 has 15 amino acids.

In regard to this clonotype: A clone one base away is much larger, so this may be a read error. This sequence joins TRBV7-2 and TRBJ2-7, with a tentative D call TRBD1 (6 bases). Germline V gene lookup returns CDR1 SGHTA and CDR2 FQGNSA. The CDR3 covers 14 residues. Trimming shortened V by 5 bases and J by 8 bases, and 19 bases separated the two germline ends. The DNA of the CDR3 is TGTGCCAGCAGCCGATCCCAGGGGTCCTCCCAGCAGTACTTC. Residues: CASSRSQGSSQQYF.

In the case of this clonotype: A much more abundant neighbour one base away suggests this may be a read error. The J gene is TRBJ2-1, the V gene TRBV7-8; perhaps TRBD1 as D (6 bases). Germline CDR1 is SGHVS and CDR2 is FQNEAQ. V was pared by 0 bases and J by 8 bases, with 11 bases between. There are 14 residues in the CDR3. The CDR3 protein is CASSLAKGDDEQFF. The DNA for the CDR3 is TGTGCCAGCAGCTTAGCGAAGGGGGACGATGAGCAGTTCTTC.

There are a few counts of this clonotype. The gene calls are TRBV5-1 and TRBJ2-1; 7 nucleotides align to TRBD2. Germline V gene data show CDR1 as SGHRS and CDR2 as YFSETQ. The CDR3 runs 17 residues. The V segment lost 7 bases and the J segment 2 bases; nucleotides outside the gene matches: 15. This CDR3 reads CASPRFRGVSPYNEQFF. The CDR3 DNA sequence: TGCGCCAGCCCTCGCTTTCGGGGGGTGAGTCCCTACAATGAGCAGTTCTTC.

The DNA of the CDR3 is TGTGCCAGCAGCCCACTAGCGGGGGGTATCCCGAGCTCCTACGAGCAGTACTTC. It codes for CASSPLAGGIPSSYEQYF. The chain carries TRBV5-6 and TRBJ2-7; 12 bases line up with TRBD2. The J segment lost 0 bases and the V segment lost 4 bases, leaving 11 bases of the junction unmatched. Germline V CDR1 and CDR2: SGHDT, YYEEEE. The length of the CDR3 is 18 residues.

The V call is TRBV2, the J call TRBJ2-3; the D is unclear. Trimming removed 7 bases from V and 1 base from J, with 9 bases in between. CDR1 and CDR2 from the germline V gene are SNHLY and FYNNEI. CDR3 length equals 13 residues. The CDR3 reads CASIVLRTDTQYF. As DNA, the CDR3 is TGTGCCAGCATCGTTCTCCGCACAGATACGCAGTATTTT.

The chain links TRBV4-1 to TRBJ1-3; D remains ambiguous. Germline CDR1 and CDR2: MGHRA and YSYEKL. Trimming took off 0 bases at V and 0 bases at J, with 3 bases between the two ends. CDR3 length: 14 amino acids. The CDR3 reads CASSQEDSGNTIYF. The CDR3 nucleotides are TGCGCCAGCAGCCAAGAAGACTCTGGAAACACCATATATTTT.

This sequence joins TRBV11-2 and TRBJ1-3; D not certain. With 4 bases removed from V and 3 bases from J, the gap between germline ends came to 10 bases. CDR1 is SGHAT, CDR2 FQNNGV, per germline. The CDR3 length is 14 residues. The CDR3 here is CASSSGSVGNTIYF. In nucleotides, the CDR3 is TGTGCCAGCAGCTCTGGCAGCGTTGGAAACACCATATATTTT.

This clonotype was counted many times. The chain couples TRBV3-1 to TRBJ2-1; TRBD1 matches 8 bases. V dropped 1 base and J dropped 6; count of bases not matched to a gene: 5. There are 15 residues in the CDR3. From germline, CDR1 is LGHDT and CDR2 YNNKEL (reference sequence). As DNA, the CDR3 is TGTGCCAGCAGCCAAGTCGGACAGGGTCTCAATGAGCAGTTCTTC. Its translation: CASSQVGQGLNEQFF.

This clonotype appeared many times. This chain links TRBV7-3 with TRBJ2-1; D gene ambiguous. The CDR3 sequence is 13 residues long. V lost 8 bases and J lost 0, with 8 bases in between. Germline CDR1 and CDR2: SGHTA and FQGTGA. The CDR3 DNA sequence: TGTGCCAGCGGGTTGAGCTCCTACAATGAGCAGTTCTTC. Amino acid sequence: CASGLSSYNEQFF.

V and J are TRBV9 and TRBJ2-1; D assignment may be TRBD1 or TRBD2 (5 bases each). The CDR3 extends over 18 amino acids. V was shortened by 0 bases and J by 1 base, with 17 bases between the two germline ends. CDR1 is SGDLS, CDR2 YYNGEE, per germline. This chain's CDR3 is CASSVELMGESSYNEQFF. Here the CDR3 DNA reads TGTGCCAGCAGCGTAGAATTGATGGGGGAGAGTTCCTACAATGAGCAGTTCTTC.

Notes on this clonotype: An end of the junction differs from the germline gene, which may be a read error. The V and J genes are TRBV9 and TRBJ2-3; D call uncertain. This CDR3 comprises 18 residues. Germline CDR1 is SGDLS and CDR2 is YYNGEE. The CDR3 nucleotides are TGTGCCAGCAGCGTAGGCCCTATAGCAGTGAGCGCAACAGACACGCAGTATTTT. Protein: CASSVGPIAVSATDTQYF. Using reference TRBV9 and TRBJ2-3 for the parts outside the CDR3, the full variable domain is DSGVTQTPKHLITATGQRVTLRCSPRSGDLSVYWYQQSLDQGLQFLIQYYNGEERAKGNILERFSAQQFPDLHSELNLSSLELGDSALYFCASSVGPIAVSATDTQYFGPGTRLTVL.

This clonotype came up many times. The chain employs TRBV12-3 or TRBV12-4 and TRBJ2-5; 7 bases are a match to TRBD2. There are 14 residues in the CDR3. The trim removed 1 base at V and 3 bases at J, leaving 2 bases unmatched. The CDR3 sequence: CASSLEGLEETQYF. The DNA of the CDR3 is TGTGCCAGCAGTTTAGAAGGACTAGAAGAGACCCAGTACTTC.

This clonotype was counted only a few times. V usage is TRBV11-2 and J usage is TRBJ1-1, with D maybe TRBD1 (5 bases). V gave up 0 bases and J gave up 5 bases, with 13 bases separating them. This CDR3 is 15 amino acids long. CDR1 SGHAT and CDR2 FQNNGV come from the germline V gene. DNA of the CDR3: TGTGCCAGCAGCTTAGATCTAAGGGGAGGGACTGAAGCTTTCTTT. Protein sequence: CASSLDLRGGTEAFF.

The sample holds many counts of this clonotype. This chain uses TRBV12-3 or TRBV12-4 with TRBJ1-2; D remains ambiguous. V was cut by 6 bases and J by 6 bases, with 11 bases left in between. The CDR3 consists of 12 residues. The DNA for the CDR3 is TGTGCCAGCAGCGGGGAGCACCATGGCTACACCTTC. Amino acids: CASSGEHHGYTF.

This clonotype showed up many times. The V and J genes are TRBV11-3 and TRBJ2-3; the match to TRBD2 covers 15 bases. The V and J ends lost 1 base and 5 bases, in that order; junction bases with no gene match: 7. This CDR3 region has 18 residues. Per the germline V gene, CDR1 is SGHNT and CDR2 is YENEEA. Here the CDR3 reads CASSLASRTSGGGDTQYF. For the CDR3, the DNA is TGTGCCAGCAGCTTAGCATCCCGGACTAGCGGGGGGGGAGATACGCAGTATTTT.

About this clonotype: This clone may be a read error of a much larger clone one base away. The genes are TRBV7-9 and TRBJ1-1; D unclear. The germline V gene encodes CDR1 SEHNR and CDR2 FQNEAQ (reference sequence). The CDR3 totals 13 residues. The CDR3 reads CASSPLGDTETFF. The CDR3 nucleotides read TGTGCCAGCAGCCCCCTCGGAGACACTGAAACTTTCTTT.

The sample holds many counts of this clonotype. In DNA, the CDR3 is TGCGCCAGCAGCGCCGGGACAGGGCCGGAGGGCTACACCTTC. It is translated as CASSAGTGPEGYTF. The rearrangement links TRBV5-1 to TRBJ1-2; 9 bases fit TRBD1. Germline CDR1 is SGHRS and CDR2 is YFSETQ. CDR3 size: 14 residues. J lost 8 bases, V lost 4 bases, and 9 bases had no gene match. Full variable domain (missing parts from reference TRBV5-1 and TRBJ1-2): KAGVTQTPRYLIKTRGQQVTLSCSPISGHRSVSWYQQTPGQGLQFLFEYFSETQRNKGNFPGRFSGRQFSNSRSEMNVSTLELGDSALYLCASSAGTGPEGYTFGSGTRLTVV.

There are many counts of this clonotype. The chain combines TRBV6-5 with TRBJ1-1; no definite D call. This CDR3 spans 12 amino acids. Trimming removed 5 bases from V and 4 bases from J, with 8 bases in between. CDR1 is MNHEY, CDR2 SVGAGI, per germline. DNA for the CDR3: TGTGCCAGCAGTCGGAGTACCACTGAAGCTTTCTTT. Protein product: CASSRSTTEAFF.

The CDR3 nucleotides are TGTGCCAGCAGCCAAGTCACAGCTCAGCGGGGCTACGAGCAGTACTTC. Its translation: CASSQVTAQRGYEQYF. The V and J genes are TRBV14 and TRBJ2-7; 7 bases are shared with TRBD2. The CDR3 sequence is 16 residues long. CDR1 SGHDN and CDR2 FVKESK come from the germline V gene. J lost 3 bases, V lost 1 base, and 9 bases had no gene match.

In the case of this clonotype: A read error may account for a junction end that differs from germline. The chain uses TRBV7-8 and TRBJ2-2; D is ambiguous. Per the germline V gene, CDR1 is SGHVS and CDR2 is FQNEAQ. The CDR3 is 18 amino acids. CDR3 bases: TGTACCAGCAGCTTTACATCGGTCTCGGATACCCATTCCGGGGAGCTGTTTTTT. Residues: CTSSFTSVSDTHSGELFF.

In regard to this clonotype: A single base separates this from a much larger clone, so it may be a read error. This rearrangement joins TRBV14 to TRBJ2-1; either TRBD1 or TRBD2 may fit D (5 bases each). Trimming cost V 6 bases and J 2 bases, with 20 bases left between them. Germline CDR1 reads SGHDN; CDR2 reads FVKESK. CDR3 length equals 17 residues. CDR3 coding DNA: TGTGCCAGCAGTCAAACCACCGGGACGGCGACCTACAATGAGCAGTTCTTC. This gives the protein CASSQTTGTATYNEQFF.

The table lists this clonotype with many counts. The chain combines TRBV15 with TRBJ2-1, with TRBD1 matching over 7 bases. CDR3 length equals 15 residues. The ends lost 7 bases at V and 2 bases at J; junction bases unmatched: 8. Germline CDR1 and CDR2: LNHNV and YYDKDF (reference sequence). The DNA for the CDR3 is TGTGCCACCACCGAGGGGGCACTAACCTACAATGAGCAGTTCTTC. Translated: CATTEGALTYNEQFF.

The V call is TRBV7-8, the J call TRBJ2-1; 7 nucleotides align to TRBD1. The junction had 8 bases not matched to a gene; V was cut back by 5 bases and J by 4 bases. CDR1 SGHVS and CDR2 FQNEAQ come from the germline V gene. The CDR3 is 15 amino acids. Here the CDR3 reads CASSPGQDEYNEQFF. For the CDR3, the DNA is TGTGCCAGCAGCCCCGGACAGGACGAGTACAATGAGCAGTTCTTC.